These 27 T cell receptor beta chains came from one sample sequenced in a study of blood T cells in healthy people across ages. A second roughly 6 to 12 cycle PCR used barcoded and J-beta primers. TCRdb ran MiXCR on the 5' RACE reads and lists one entry per CDR3 protein. The table shows about 1.6 million distinct CDR3 sequences, with about 35% occurring only once. Sequencing was performed on blood. Source of these receptors: a woman aged 30 to 39 in good health.

The chain carries TRBV28 and TRBJ1-2, with 8 bases matching TRBD1. The ends lost 3 bases at V and 10 bases at J; junction bases unmatched: 7. Germline loops: CDR1 MDHEN, CDR2 SYDVKM. The CDR3 has 13 amino acids. Here the CDR3 reads CASSFSDREDYTF. CDR3 sequence (DNA): TGTGCCAGCAGTTTCTCGGACAGGGAAGACTACACCTTC.

At least ten counts were recorded for this clonotype. The rearrangement joins TRBV20-1 to TRBJ2-5, with TRBD1 matching 7 bases. Germline V gene data show CDR1 as DFQATT and CDR2 as SNEGSKA (reference sequence). Germline trimming cut 7 bases from V and 2 bases from J; bases unmatched to any gene: 4. The CDR3 runs to 12 residues. The CDR3, as DNA: TGCAGTGGTAACAGGGGTCAAGAGACCCAGTACTTC. This encodes CSGNRGQETQYF.

CDR3 region: CASSGGRVFREQYF. The CDR3 DNA sequence: TGCGCCAGCAGTGGGGGACGAGTCTTCAGGGAGCAGTACTTC. The chain carries TRBV4-1 and TRBJ2-7; either TRBD1 or TRBD2 may supply D (5 bases each). In germline, CDR1 is MGHRA, CDR2 YSYEKL. Trimming shortened V by 6 bases and J by 7 bases, and 19 bases separated the two germline ends. This CDR3 spans 14 amino acids.

This clonotype was detected a few times. The chain uses TRBV10-3 and TRBJ2-1, with D unclear. The V and J ends lost 2 bases and 0 bases respectively, with 5 bases between them. The germline gives CDR1 ENHRY, CDR2 SYGVKD. The CDR3 sequence is 14 residues long. DNA for the CDR3: TGTGCCATCAGTGAGCGGAGCTCCTACAATGAGCAGTTCTTC. Its translation: CAISERSSYNEQFF.

This chain joins TRBV4-1 and TRBJ2-4; no reliable D call. The CDR3 totals 16 residues. Germline V CDR1 and CDR2: MGHRA, YSYEKL. The germline V and J ends were trimmed by 0 bases and 3 bases, with 12 bases remaining between them. The CDR3 is CASSQDDNYDKNIQYF. CDR3 DNA: TGCGCCAGCAGCCAAGATGACAATTATGACAAAAACATTCAGTACTTC.

This sequence joins TRBV6-1 and TRBJ2-1, with D perhaps matching TRBD2 (6 bases). V lost 10 bases and J 3 bases, leaving 19 bases between the germline ends. This CDR3 is built from 15 residues. In germline, CDR1 is MNHNS, CDR2 SASEGT. The CDR3 here is CAISVRRGIYNEQFF. CDR3 coding DNA: TGTGCCATTTCCGTCCGGCGGGGAATCTACAATGAGCAGTTCTTC.

A few counts support this clonotype. The chain is built from TRBV7-9 and TRBJ2-7; 8 bases are a match to TRBD1. The CDR3 spans 14 residues. V shed 4 bases and J 6 bases; nucleotides not matched to a gene: 8. Germline V gives CDR1 SEHNR, CDR2 FQNEAQ (reference sequence). The CDR3 protein is CASSSQGGPPEQYF. As DNA, the CDR3 is TGTGCCAGCAGCTCACAGGGGGGACCCCCCGAGCAGTACTTC.

Concerning this clonotype: A much bigger clone sits one base away, suggesting this may be a read error. The chain recombines TRBV7-2 with TRBJ2-5, with unresolved D. The germline V and J ends were trimmed by 1 base and 11 bases, with 11 bases remaining between them. The CDR3 has 12 amino acids. Germline V gene data show CDR1 as SGHTA and CDR2 as FQGNSA. CDR3 protein: CASSLDWVEQYF. The DNA for the CDR3 is TGTGCCAGCAGCTTAGACTGGGTTGAGCAGTACTTC.

For this clonotype: Just one base apart from a much larger clone, this may be a read error. This rearrangement joins TRBV7-9 to TRBJ2-1; D is uncertain. V lost 5 bases, J lost 8 bases, and 10 bases lay in between. Germline CDR1 is SEHNR and CDR2 is FQNEAQ (reference sequence). The CDR3 covers 12 residues. CDR3 in amino acids: CASSDLGHEQFF. In DNA form, the CDR3 reads TGTGCCAGCAGCGACCTGGGCCATGAGCAGTTCTTC.

This chain uses TRBV3-1 with TRBJ2-1, with TRBD2 matching over 9 bases. Trimming cost V 9 bases and J 9 bases; bases outside gene matches: 9. Germline V gene data show CDR1 as LGHDT and CDR2 as YNNKEL (reference sequence). The CDR3 extends over 13 amino acids. The CDR3 nucleotides are TGTGCCAGTAAAGTAGCGGGAGCACGTGAGCAGTTCTTC. This sequence encodes CASKVAGAREQFF.

The chain employs TRBV6-1 and TRBJ1-2; 11 bases match TRBD1. The CDR3 is 15 residues long. The germline CDR1 and CDR2 sequences are MNHNS and SASEGT. The V segment lost 7 bases and the J segment 4 bases; nucleotides outside the gene matches: 8. The CDR3 sequence is CASTRTGGELYGYTF. The CDR3 nucleotides are TGTGCCAGCACTAGGACAGGGGGCGAACTCTATGGCTACACCTTC.

CDR3 sequence: CASSAEVDSEQYF. In DNA, the CDR3 is TGTGCCAGCAGCGCGGAAGTGGACAGCGAGCAGTACTTC. This rearrangement joins TRBV9 to TRBJ2-4, with D possibly being TRBD1 (6 bases). The last part of the DNA fits TRBJ2-7 better; the J call may be wrong. Per the germline V gene, CDR1 is SGDLS and CDR2 is YYNGEE. CDR3 size: 13 residues.

The chain employs TRBV5-1 and TRBJ2-3; 8 positions agree with TRBD1. The junction had 4 bases not matched to a gene; V was cut back by 4 bases and J by 6 bases. The germline V gene has CDR1 SGHRS and CDR2 YFSETQ. There are 13 residues in the CDR3. The CDR3 sequence is CASSGQGMDTQYF. The CDR3 bases are TGCGCCAGCAGCGGACAGGGTATGGATACGCAGTATTTT.

V is TRBV7-9 and J is TRBJ1-1; the match to TRBD1 covers 9 bases. CDR3 size: 12 residues. Germline V gives CDR1 SEHNR, CDR2 FQNEAQ (reference sequence). V trimming: 3 bases; J trimming: 12 bases; junction bases outside the gene matches: 5. CDR3 nucleotides: TGTGCCAGCAGCTTCACAGGGGGCCGGACTTTCTTT. Translation: CASSFTGGRTFF.

V gene TRBV5-1 combines with J gene TRBJ2-1; 12 positions match TRBD2. This CDR3 comprises 15 residues. Germline loops: CDR1 SGHRS, CDR2 YFSETQ. V was clipped by 0 bases and J by 9 bases; unmatched bases: 4. CDR3 sequence: CASSLGLAGGLEQFF. The DNA of the CDR3 is TGCGCCAGCAGCTTGGGCCTAGCGGGGGGGCTTGAGCAGTTCTTC.

J is TRBJ2-7 and V is TRBV3-1; no definite D call. The CDR3 is 14 amino acids. The germline CDR1 and CDR2 sequences are LGHDT and YNNKEL (reference sequence). The V and J ends lost 1 base and 4 bases respectively, with 11 bases between them. The DNA of the CDR3 is TGTGCCAGCAGCCAAGGGACGACCCGTTACGAGCAGTACTTC. Residues: CASSQGTTRYEQYF.

The chain combines TRBV11-2 with TRBJ1-4; D is undetermined. Trimming removed 4 bases at V and 8 bases at J, with 17 bases between. This CDR3 region has 15 residues. Germline V gene sequence: CDR1 SGHAT, CDR2 FQNNGV. CDR3 in amino acids: CASSSGRGLREKLFF. CDR3 sequence (DNA): TGTGCCAGCAGCTCCGGCCGAGGGTTAAGGGAAAAACTGTTTTTT. Using reference TRBV11-2 and TRBJ1-4 for the parts outside the CDR3, the full variable domain is EAGVAQSPRYKIIEKRQSVAFWCNPISGHATLYWYQQILGQGPKLLIQFQNNGVVDDSQLPKDRFSAERLKGVDSTLKIQPAKLEDSAVYLCASSSGRGLREKLFFGSGTQLSVL.

The rearrangement uses TRBV11-2 and TRBJ2-7; TRBD1 aligns across 7 bases. The germline gives CDR1 SGHAT, CDR2 FQNNGV. The length of the CDR3 is 15 residues. The junction had 17 bases not matched to a gene; V was cut back by 5 bases and J by 10 bases. The CDR3 spells CASSPGTPPEGAQYF. In DNA, the CDR3 is TGTGCCAGCAGCCCCGGGACACCCCCTGAGGGGGCCCAGTACTTC.

This clonotype was seen repeatedly, ten times or more. This chain links TRBV7-3 with TRBJ2-5, with TRBD1 as a possible D gene (5 bases). V lost 5 bases and J lost 5, with 12 bases in between. The CDR3 is 13 amino acids. Germline values: CDR1 SGHTA, CDR2 FQGTGA. DNA for the CDR3: TGTGCCAGCAGCCGTGGGGCTTCCGAGACCCAGTACTTC. This codes for CASSRGASETQYF.

The chain uses TRBV9 and TRBJ2-7, with D perhaps being TRBD1 or TRBD2 (5 bases each). The CDR3 is 16 amino acids. V was trimmed by 0 bases and J by 0 bases, leaving 13 bases between them. Germline V CDR1 and CDR2: SGDLS, YYNGEE. CDR3 residues: CASSVGGSPLSYEQYF. CDR3 bases: TGTGCCAGCAGCGTAGGGGGGTCCCCCCTCTCCTACGAGCAGTACTTC.

The chain joins TRBV10-3 to TRBJ1-2; 10 bases fit TRBD1. The CDR3 loop spans 14 amino acids. The ends lost 5 bases at V and 8 bases at J; junction bases unmatched: 8. Germline assignment: CDR1 ENHRY and CDR2 SYGVKD. The CDR3 DNA follows: TGTGCCATCAGTCCCGGGACAGGGGAGAGAGGCTACACCTTC. Protein: CAISPGTGERGYTF.

V is TRBV2 and J is TRBJ2-5, with D perhaps assigned TRBD1 or TRBD2 (5 bases each). Trimming left V 4 bases short and J 1 base short, with 16 bases between. From germline, CDR1 is SNHLY and CDR2 FYNNEI. This CDR3 comprises 16 residues. This chain's CDR3 is CASSAGTRGPQETQYF. CDR3 sequence (DNA): TGTGCCAGCAGTGCCGGGACCAGAGGCCCCCAAGAGACCCAGTACTTC.

A few counts support this clonotype. The chain's CDR3 is CASAAWGEYNEQFF. The CDR3 bases are TGTGCCAGCGCCGCCTGGGGAGAATACAATGAGCAGTTCTTC. V and J are TRBV6-1 and TRBJ2-1; D might be TRBD2 (5 bases). V lost 8 bases, J lost 4 bases, and 15 bases lay in between. CDR1 MNHNS and CDR2 SASEGT come from the germline V gene. The length of the CDR3 is 14 residues.

This clonotype was counted many times. The chain combines TRBV6-2 or TRBV6-3 with TRBJ2-1; a possible D gene is TRBD1 (6 bases). The germline V gene has CDR1 MNHEY and CDR2 SVGEGT. This CDR3 has 13 amino acids. V lost 2 bases, J lost 10 bases, and 12 bases lay in between. In nucleotides, the CDR3 is TGTGCCAGCAGTTACCTAGGGGGTGGGGAGCAGTTCTTC. Amino acid sequence: CASSYLGGGEQFF.

The chain combines TRBV29-1 with TRBJ2-3, with D perhaps TRBD2 (6 bases). V lost 1 base to trimming and J lost 3 bases, with 14 bases between them. Germline CDR1 SQVTM, CDR2 ANQGSEA. This CDR3 contains 15 residues. This chain's CDR3 is CSVEVAGIGTDTQYF. As DNA, the CDR3 is TGCAGCGTTGAAGTGGCGGGAATAGGAACAGATACGCAGTATTTT.

This chain links TRBV4-1 with TRBJ1-4; 8 positions match TRBD1. J was trimmed by 3 bases and V by 0 bases; bases with no gene match: 12. Germline V CDR1 and CDR2: MGHRA, YSYEKL. The CDR3 consists of 19 residues. The chain's CDR3 is CASSQDPADRVGPNEKLFF. CDR3 bases: TGCGCCAGCAGCCAAGATCCCGCGGACAGGGTAGGGCCTAATGAAAAACTGTTTTTT.

This chain links TRBV27 with TRBJ2-7; perhaps TRBD1 as D (6 bases). V lost 4 bases, J lost 2 bases, and 21 bases lay in between. This CDR3 is 17 amino acids long. From germline, CDR1 is MNHEY and CDR2 SMNVEV (reference sequence). CDR3 sequence (DNA): TGTGCCAGCAGTTCACGAACCCGACAGGAGCGAGCCTACGAGCAGTACTTC. It specifies CASSSRTRQERAYEQYF.